Below are 27 T cell receptor beta chains sequenced from a single sample in a study of blood T cells in healthy people across ages. For the second PCR, which ran for about 7 to 12 cycles, a sample-barcoded 5' primer and a J-beta primer mix were used. MiXCR was run by TCRdb on the 5' RACE reads, yielding one entry per CDR3 protein. The repertoire holds approximately 800,000 distinct CDR3 sequences, with approximately 59% as singletons. Source material: blood. The receptors stem from a man aged 30-40 years in good health.

This chain links TRBV20-1 with TRBJ2-1; no clear D gene. Trimming stripped 3 bases from V and 3 bases from J, with 6 bases between. This CDR3 has 12 amino acids. CDR1 is DFQATT, CDR2 SNEGSKA, per germline (reference sequence). For the CDR3, the DNA is TGCAGTGCTAGGTCGGGCTACAATGAGCAGTTCTTC. Amino acids: CSARSGYNEQFF.

This rearrangement joins TRBV20-1 to TRBJ2-3, with 7 bases aligning to TRBD2. This CDR3 contains 13 residues. After removal of 5 bases from V and 2 bases from J, the junction contained 4 bases not matched to a gene. Germline loops: CDR1 DFQATT, CDR2 SNEGSKA (reference sequence). In DNA form, the CDR3 reads TGCAGTGCTGGGGACTATTTCACAGATACGCAGTATTTT. Residues: CSAGDYFTDTQYF.

This clonotype appeared once. This chain connects TRBV30 to TRBJ2-7; a possible D gene is TRBD2 (6 bases). CDR3 size: 16 residues. Germline V CDR1 and CDR2: GTSNPN, SVGIG (reference sequence). The ends were cut back, 4 bases at V and 0 bases at J, with 19 bases in the middle. The CDR3 sequence: CAWKKGSRGRSYEQYF. In nucleotides, the CDR3 is TGTGCCTGGAAGAAGGGGTCGCGGGGTCGCTCCTACGAGCAGTACTTC.

The CDR3 sequence is CASSPHALSEAQFF. The CDR3 DNA reads as TGTGCCAGCAGCCCTCACGCCCTCAGCGAGGCGCAGTTCTTC. The chain uses TRBV11-3 and TRBJ2-1; no clear D. The V gene's germline CDR1 is SGHNT and CDR2 YENEEA. V lost 5 bases and J lost 12, with 20 bases in between. The CDR3 has 14 amino acids.

This clonotype showed up just a few times. J is TRBJ1-1 and V is TRBV4-3; the match to TRBD1 covers 9 bases. With V trimmed by 3 bases and J by 3 bases, 5 bases remained unmatched. This CDR3 contains 15 residues. Looked up from germline, CDR1 is LGHNA and CDR2 is YSLEER. The CDR3 reads CASSQQTGGYTEAFF. The CDR3 coding sequence is TGCGCCAGCAGCCAGCAGACAGGGGGATACACTGAAGCTTTCTTT.

This chain joins TRBV15 and TRBJ1-5; D is undetermined. The germline V and J ends were trimmed by 0 bases and 0 bases, with 6 bases remaining between them. Germline assignment: CDR1 LNHNV and CDR2 YYDKDF (reference sequence). CDR3 length: 15 residues. The CDR3 bases are TGTGCCACCAGCAGAGACCCAGATAGCAATCAGCCCCAGCATTTT. Translation gives CATSRDPDSNQPQHF.

This chain connects TRBV11-1 to TRBJ2-2; D uncertain. From germline, CDR1 is SGHAT and CDR2 FQDESV (reference sequence). The CDR3 is 14 amino acids. V dropped 3 bases and J dropped 6 bases, with 11 bases sitting between them. DNA for the CDR3: TGTGCCAGCAGCTTGCGTGAGAGCTCCGGGGAGCTGTTTTTT. Translation: CASSLRESSGELFF.

Only a few counts were recorded for this clonotype. The CDR3 nucleotides read TGCGCCAGCAGCCAAGATGGTACAGGGGGGAGGAACACTGAAGCTTTCTTT. Translating it yields CASSQDGTGGRNTEAFF. The gene calls are TRBV4-1 and TRBJ1-1; 8 bases line up with TRBD1. This CDR3 has 17 residues. Germline CDR1 and CDR2: MGHRA and YSYEKL. With V trimmed by 0 bases and J by 1 base, 7 bases remained unmatched.

The chain is built from TRBV7-7 and TRBJ2-1, with TRBD1 matching 8 bases. With V trimmed by 2 bases and J by 9 bases, 9 bases remained unmatched. From germline, CDR1 is SSHAT and CDR2 FNYEAQ (reference sequence). The CDR3 has 15 residues. The DNA for the CDR3 is TGTGCCAGCAGCTTATGGGACAGGACCCCCGGTGAGCAGTTCTTC. Its protein product is CASSLWDRTPGEQFF.

In its sample, this clonotype was seen a few times. The J gene is TRBJ2-7, the V gene TRBV25-1, with D perhaps TRBD2 (5 bases). CDR1 is MGHDK, CDR2 SYGVNS, per germline. V gave up 8 bases and J gave up 4 bases, with 9 bases separating them. This CDR3 region has 11 residues. Here the CDR3 reads CASALAYEQYF. The CDR3 nucleotides read TGTGCCAGCGCTCTAGCTTACGAGCAGTACTTC.

There are a few counts of this clonotype. The chain employs TRBV6-2 or TRBV6-3 and TRBJ2-6; D may correspond to TRBD1 or TRBD2 (5 bases each). Trimming removed 6 bases at V and 8 bases at J, with 17 bases between. The CDR3 loop spans 15 amino acids. Germline V lookup: CDR1 MNHEY, CDR2 SVGEGT. CDR3 in amino acids: CASSRTMGTTNVLTF. Here the CDR3 DNA reads TGTGCCAGCAGCCGGACGATGGGGACGACCAACGTCCTGACTTTC.

This rearrangement joins TRBV5-1 to TRBJ2-5; 7 positions agree with TRBD1. The V segment lost 4 bases and the J segment 5 bases; nucleotides outside the gene matches: 17. CDR3 size: 17 residues. Germline V gene lookup returns CDR1 SGHRS and CDR2 YFSETQ. The CDR3 loop is CASSEDGDQGVSETQYF. The CDR3 region has the DNA TGCGCCAGCAGCGAAGATGGGGACCAGGGGGTATCTGAGACCCAGTACTTC.

The V and J genes are TRBV6-6 and TRBJ2-5, with TRBD1 identical over 8 bases. The CDR3 extends over 16 amino acids. V lost 0 bases to trimming and J lost 4 bases; unmatched junction nucleotides: 7. CDR1 and CDR2 (germline): MNHNY, SVGAGI (reference sequence). CDR3 nucleotide sequence: TGTGCCAGCAGTTACTCGCGACAGGGGAGCGTAGAGACCCAGTACTTC. Translated: CASSYSRQGSVETQYF.

The chain links TRBV5-1 to TRBJ2-7; TRBD2 matches 11 bases. Germline V gives CDR1 SGHRS, CDR2 YFSETQ. V dropped 4 bases and J dropped 2; count of bases not matched to a gene: 8. This CDR3 has 16 residues. The CDR3 protein is CASSTTSGAFAYEQYF. As DNA, the CDR3 is TGCGCCAGCAGCACGACTAGCGGGGCCTTTGCCTACGAGCAGTACTTC.

The CDR3: CASGTGDNVAYEQYF. The CDR3 DNA follows: TGTGCCTCCGGCACAGGGGATAATGTCGCCTACGAGCAGTACTTC. V is TRBV2 and J is TRBJ2-1; 7 bases line up with TRBD1. The J call is in doubt because the DNA end fits TRBJ2-7 better. The CDR3 covers 15 residues. From germline, CDR1 is SNHLY and CDR2 FYNNEI.

This clonotype was counted only a few times. This sequence joins TRBV10-3 and TRBJ2-3; TRBD1 agrees at 7 bases. V was pared by 3 bases and J by 0 bases, with 6 bases of the junction left unmatched. The CDR3 runs to 16 residues. Germline values: CDR1 ENHRY, CDR2 SYGVKD. CDR3 in amino acids: CAISDRQGSSTDTQYF. Written as DNA, the CDR3 is TGTGCCATCAGTGACCGACAGGGATCTAGCACAGATACGCAGTATTTT.

V is TRBV10-2 and J is TRBJ1-5, with a tentative D call TRBD1 (6 bases). CDR1 is WSHSY, CDR2 SAAADI, per germline. The CDR3 has 14 residues. V lost 7 bases, J lost 0 bases, and 10 bases lay in between. Here the CDR3 reads CASTDRNSNQPQHF. The CDR3 DNA sequence: TGCGCCAGCACGGACAGAAATAGCAATCAGCCCCAGCATTTT.

The rearrangement joins TRBV2 to TRBJ1-2; 7 bases agree with TRBD1. The CDR3 sequence is 17 residues long. Germline V lookup: CDR1 SNHLY, CDR2 FYNNEI. V was pared by 6 bases and J by 2 bases, with 15 bases of the junction left unmatched. For the CDR3, the DNA is TGTGCCAGCAGAACGACCCACGGGACAGCTTACAACTATGGCTACACCTTC. It yields the protein CASRTTHGTAYNYGYTF.

V is TRBV12-3 or TRBV12-4 and J is TRBJ2-5; D is uncertain. The DNA matches TRBJ2-7 better at its end, which makes the J call doubtful. CDR3 length: 12 residues. CDR3 DNA: TGTGCCAGCAGCATGAATGGGGACGAGCAGTACTTC. Its protein is CASSMNGDEQYF.

This chain links TRBV6-2 or TRBV6-3 with TRBJ2-5, with D tentatively TRBD1 (5 bases). Trimming removed 7 bases from V and 6 bases from J, with 21 bases in between. The length of the CDR3 is 15 residues. CDR1 MNHEY and CDR2 SVGEGT come from the germline V gene. CDR3: CASTPRQGKGQTQYF. For the CDR3, the DNA is TGTGCCAGCACACCTAGGCAGGGCAAGGGGCAGACCCAGTACTTC.

V is TRBV25-1 and J is TRBJ2-4; D assignment may be TRBD1 or TRBD2 (5 bases each). Germline V gives CDR1 MGHDK, CDR2 SYGVNS. The CDR3 has 14 residues. The V gene lost 7 bases and the J gene lost 3 bases, with 13 bases spanning the gap. The CDR3 loop is CASMGDMGKNIQYF. Here the CDR3 DNA reads TGTGCCAGCATGGGGGATATGGGCAAAAACATTCAGTACTTC.

The genes are TRBV12-3 or TRBV12-4 and TRBJ2-5, with 7 nucleotides matching TRBD2. Trimming took 5 bases from V and 2 from J; bases not matched to a gene: 8. This CDR3 region has 15 residues. The CDR3 DNA is TGTGCCAGCAGTCGCGGGGGACGAAAACAAGAGACCCAGTACTTC. Amino acids: CASSRGGRKQETQYF.

The genes are TRBV4-3 and TRBJ2-6; 10 nucleotides match TRBD1. Per the germline V gene, CDR1 is LGHNA and CDR2 is YSLEER. V lost 2 bases to trimming and J lost 0 bases; unmatched junction nucleotides: 4. This CDR3 has 18 residues. CDR3 nucleotide sequence: TGCGCCAGCAGCCAAAGCCGGGACAGGGGCTCTGGGGCCAACGTCCTGACTTTC. Its translation: CASSQSRDRGSGANVLTF.

The chain is built from TRBV4-3 and TRBJ2-3; no clear D gene. The CDR3 extends over 15 amino acids. Germline V gene sequence: CDR1 LGHNA, CDR2 YSLEER. V shed 0 bases and J shed 2 bases, with 9 bases lying between them. The CDR3 loop reads CASSQENSATDTQYF. The CDR3 nucleotides are TGCGCCAGCAGCCAAGAGAACAGCGCCACAGATACGCAGTATTTT.

The chain combines TRBV20-1 with TRBJ2-1; TRBD2 matches 8 bases. The V gene end was trimmed by 6 bases and the J gene end by 4 bases; junction bases not matched to a gene: 8. Germline loops: CDR1 DFQATT, CDR2 SNEGSKA (reference sequence). This CDR3 is built from 14 residues. CDR3 nucleotide sequence: TGCAGTGCCCCACGGGCGGGGGGTTACAATGAGCAGTTCTTC. This encodes CSAPRAGGYNEQFF.

The V and J genes are TRBV20-1 and TRBJ1-5; D perhaps matches TRBD1 (5 bases). The CDR3 is 13 residues long. The germline CDR1 and CDR2 sequences are DFQATT and SNEGSKA (reference sequence). V was trimmed by 6 bases and J by 2 bases, leaving 11 bases between them. This chain's CDR3 is CSAPGDGNQPQHF. Written as DNA, the CDR3 is TGCAGTGCCCCCGGGGACGGCAATCAGCCCCAGCATTTT.

V and J are TRBV28 and TRBJ1-2; D perhaps matches TRBD1 (5 bases). The V gene lost 2 bases and the J gene lost 3 bases, with 7 bases spanning the gap. The length of the CDR3 is 13 residues. The germline gives CDR1 MDHEN, CDR2 SYDVKM. The CDR3 coding sequence is TGTGCCAGCAGTTTAAGGGGACACTATGGCTACACCTTC. Its protein is CASSLRGHYGYTF.